The 2 T cell receptor beta chains listed next were all sequenced from one sample in a study of blood T cell repertoires in COVID-19. Clones were sequenced by immunoSEQ multiplex PCR, and TCRdb holds only the in-frame ones, with some missing. The table shows 200,000 to 250,000 clones, with about 85% occurring only once. What was sequenced was peripheral blood. All receptors derive from a woman in her late teens or twenties who had recovered from COVID-19.

This chain joins TRBV6-5 and TRBJ1-3, with 7 bases lining up with TRBD1. Germline CDR1 is MNHEY and CDR2 is SVGAGI. V was pared by 4 bases and J by 4 bases, with 7 bases of the junction left unmatched. The CDR3 extends over 15 amino acids. CDR3 sequence: CASSLNRGEGNTIYF. The DNA of the CDR3 is TGTGCCAGCAGTTTGAACAGGGGAGAGGGAAACACCATATATTTT.

This sequence joins TRBV5-6 and TRBJ1-1; D is ambiguous. The CDR3 length is 14 residues. Germline V gene data show CDR1 as SGHDT and CDR2 as YYEEEE. With 2 bases removed from V and 1 base from J, the gap between germline ends came to 9 bases. The CDR3 sequence: CASSLEGWNTEAFF. The CDR3, as DNA: TGTGCCAGCAGCTTAGAGGGCTGGAACACTGAAGCTTTCTTT.